Following are 2 T cell receptor beta chains from one sample sequenced in a study of blood T cell repertoires in COVID-19 (dated by TCRdb to 2018 to 2021). Receptors were amplified or captured by the immunoSEQ multiplex PCR assay. TCRdb's version of the immuneACCESS table is confined to in-frame rearrangements and falls short of the full clone set. An unresolved V gene accounts for under half of the shortfall where checked; the remainder is of unknown origin. For this sample the table gives roughly 310,000 clones, of which around nine tenths were detected only once. Roughly a tenth of the sample lies in the top ten. The sequenced sample was PBMCs or T cells enriched from blood (not recorded which). Every receptor here comes from a woman aged 40-49 years who had recovered from COVID-19.

This clone appeared a single time. V is TRBV7-3 and J is TRBJ2-5; 11 nucleotides agree with TRBD2. CDR1 SGHTA and CDR2 FQGTGA come from the germline V gene. Losses at the gene ends were 5 bases for V and 2 bases for J; bases not matched to a gene: 4. This CDR3 is 15 amino acids long. In nucleotides, the CDR3 is TGTGCCAGCAGCCCTAGCGGGGGGAGGCAAGAGACCCAGTACTTC. This sequence encodes CASSPSGGRQETQYF.

This clone is a singleton in its sample. The V gene is TRBV7-9, the J gene TRBJ2-1; no clear D gene. Germline V lookup: CDR1 SEHNR, CDR2 FQNEAQ (reference sequence). The CDR3 has 15 residues. Trimming cost V 5 bases and J 8 bases, with 19 bases left between them. CDR3: CASSPTEPLYDEQFF. CDR3 bases: TGTGCCAGCAGCCCCACCGAGCCCCTTTATGATGAGCAGTTCTTC.